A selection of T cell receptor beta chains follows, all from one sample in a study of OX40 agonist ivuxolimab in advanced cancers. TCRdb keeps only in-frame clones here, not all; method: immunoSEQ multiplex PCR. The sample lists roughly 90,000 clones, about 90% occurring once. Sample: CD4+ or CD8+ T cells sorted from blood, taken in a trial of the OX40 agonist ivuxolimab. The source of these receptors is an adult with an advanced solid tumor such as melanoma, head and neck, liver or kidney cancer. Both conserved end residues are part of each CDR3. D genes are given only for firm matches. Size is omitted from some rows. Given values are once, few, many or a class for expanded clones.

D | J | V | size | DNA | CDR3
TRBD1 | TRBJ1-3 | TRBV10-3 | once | TGTGCCATCAGGGGACAGGGGGTCGGAAACACCATATATTTT | CAIRGQGVGNTIYF
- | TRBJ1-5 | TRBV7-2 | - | TGTGCCAGCAGCCGAGGACAGCTCAATCAGCCCCAGCATTTT | CASSRGQLNQPQHF
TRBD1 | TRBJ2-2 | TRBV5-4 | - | TGTGCCAGCAGCTATACAGGGGTCGGCGCCGGGGAGCTGTTTTTT | CASSYTGVGAGELFF
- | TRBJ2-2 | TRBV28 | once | TGTGCCAGCAGCCCCCCCCAGGGCGGGGCCGGGGAGCTGTTTTTT | CASSPPQGGAGELFF
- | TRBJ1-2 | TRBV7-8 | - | TGTGCCAGCAGCATAAACGGATACTATGGCTACACCTTC | CASSINGYYGYTF
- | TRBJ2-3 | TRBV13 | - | TGTGCCAGCAGCTTAGAGGCCGTAGGGGCGGCGCGCACAGATACGCAGTATTTT | CASSLEAVGAARTDTQYF
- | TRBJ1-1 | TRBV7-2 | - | TGTGCCAGCAGCCACAGACAGCCGAACACTGAAGCTTTCTTT | CASSHRQPNTEAFF
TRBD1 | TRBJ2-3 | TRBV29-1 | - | TGCAGCTTTGGGACAGGGGGCGCGACAGATACGCAGTATTTT | CSFGTGGATDTQYF
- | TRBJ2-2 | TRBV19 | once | TGTGCCAGTAGTATCATGGCAGGGTGGTCCGGGGAGCTGTTTTTT | CASSIMAGWSGELFF
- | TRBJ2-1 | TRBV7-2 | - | TGTGCCAGCAGCTTACGGCAGAGTGGGTCCGGTGAGCAGTTCTTC | CASSLRQSGSGEQFF
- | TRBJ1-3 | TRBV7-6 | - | TGTGCCAGCAGCTTAGAGGGATCTGGAAACACCATATATTTT | CASSLEGSGNTIYF
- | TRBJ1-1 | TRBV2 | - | TGTGCCAGCAGTGAGCGAAGACCCGAAGCTTTCTTT | CASSERRPEAFF
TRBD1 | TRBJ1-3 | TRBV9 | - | TGTGCCAGCAGCTTAACAGGGGGAGACACCATATATTTT | CASSLTGGDTIYF
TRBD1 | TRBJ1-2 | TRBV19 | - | TGTGCCGGCCGGGACAGGGTGTCGGATGGCTACACCTTC | CAGRDRVSDGYTF
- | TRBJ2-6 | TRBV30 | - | TGTGCCTGGAATCAGGGAGCTGGGGCCAACGTCCTGACTTTC | CAWNQGAGANVLTF
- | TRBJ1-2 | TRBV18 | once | TGTGCCAGCTCACCAGGACAAGCCAACTATGGCTACACCTTC | CASSPGQANYGYTF
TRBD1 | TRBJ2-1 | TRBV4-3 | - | TGCGCCAGCAGCCCCCGACAGGGGAGCTCCTACAATGAGCAGTTCTTC | CASSPRQGSSYNEQFF
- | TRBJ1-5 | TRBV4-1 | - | TGCGCCAGCAGCCAAGAGAGAGGGGATCAGCCCCAGCATTTT | CASSQERGDQPQHF
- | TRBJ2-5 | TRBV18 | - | TGTGCCAGCTCACCCAACGCGTGGGAGACCCAGTACTTC | CASSPNAWETQYF
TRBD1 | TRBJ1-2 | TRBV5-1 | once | TGCGCCAGCAGCTTGCTGGGACAGGGGCCCGATGGCTACACCTTC | CASSLLGQGPDGYTF
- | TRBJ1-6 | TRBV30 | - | TGTGCCTGGAGCCCCTCGGGGCTGGCACCCCTCCACTTT | CAWSPSGLAPLHF
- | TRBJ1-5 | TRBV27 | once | TGTGCCAGCAGTTTGCGGGCAAGCAATCAGCCCCAGCATTTT | CASSLRASNQPQHF
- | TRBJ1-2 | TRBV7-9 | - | TGTGCCAGCAGCTTAGAACAGGGCCCGACCCGCACCTTC | CASSLEQGPTRTF
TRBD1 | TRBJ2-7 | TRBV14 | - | TGTGCCAGCAGCCAAGCACCAGGGGGCTACGAGCAGTACTTC | CASSQAPGGYEQYF
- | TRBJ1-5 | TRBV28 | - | TGTGCCAGCAGTGAGGTCGCGAATCAGCCCCAGCATTTT | CASSEVANQPQHF
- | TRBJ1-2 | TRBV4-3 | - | TGCGCCAGCAGCCCTACCGGAGAGGACTTCTACACCTTC | CASSPTGEDFYTF
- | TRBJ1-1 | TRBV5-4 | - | TGTGCCAGCAGCTTGGACAGTATCAACACTGAAGCTTTCTTT | CASSLDSINTEAFF
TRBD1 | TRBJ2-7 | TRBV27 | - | TGTGCCAGCAGTAGGGACAGGGGCTACGAGCAGTACTTC | CASSRDRGYEQYF
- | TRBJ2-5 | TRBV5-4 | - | TGTGCCAGCAGCCCGCGGATCGGGGTTAGGGAGACCCAGTACTTC | CASSPRIGVRETQYF
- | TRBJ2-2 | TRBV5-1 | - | TGCGCCAGCAGCTTGGTTCGGGCCGACACCGGGGAGCTGTTTTTT | CASSLVRADTGELFF
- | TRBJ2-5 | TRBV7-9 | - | TGTGCCAGCAGCGCGGGGACAGCGGGAATGGAGACCCAGTACTTC | CASSAGTAGMETQYF
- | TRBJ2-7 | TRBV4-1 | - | TGCGCCAGCAGCCAGGTTCCTTTGTGGACAGCCAGCCGGCCAGCCTACGAGCAGTACTTC | CASSQVPLWTASRPAYEQYF
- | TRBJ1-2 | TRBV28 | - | TGTGCCAGCAGTACTCGATCCCATGGCTACACCTTC | CASSTRSHGYTF